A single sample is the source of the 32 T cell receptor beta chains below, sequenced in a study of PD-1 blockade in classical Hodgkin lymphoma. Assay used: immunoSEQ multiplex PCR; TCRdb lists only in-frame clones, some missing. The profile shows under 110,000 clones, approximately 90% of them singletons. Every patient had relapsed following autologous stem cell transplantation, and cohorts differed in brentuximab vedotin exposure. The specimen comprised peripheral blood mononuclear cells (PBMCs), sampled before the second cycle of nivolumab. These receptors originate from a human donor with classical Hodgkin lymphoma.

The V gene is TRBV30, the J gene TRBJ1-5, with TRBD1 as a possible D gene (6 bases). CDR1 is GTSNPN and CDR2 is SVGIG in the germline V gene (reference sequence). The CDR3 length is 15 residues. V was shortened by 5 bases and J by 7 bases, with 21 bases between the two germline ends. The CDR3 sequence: CAWGGPNRVGQPQHF. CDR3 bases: TGTGCCTGGGGGGGGCCCAACAGGGTTGGGCAGCCCCAGCATTTT.

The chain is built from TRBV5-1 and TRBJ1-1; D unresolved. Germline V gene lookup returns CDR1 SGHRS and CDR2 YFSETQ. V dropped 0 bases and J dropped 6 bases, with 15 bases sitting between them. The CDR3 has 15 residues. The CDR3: CASSLDVSPGAEAFF. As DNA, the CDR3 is TGCGCCAGCAGCTTGGACGTCTCCCCCGGCGCTGAAGCTTTCTTT.

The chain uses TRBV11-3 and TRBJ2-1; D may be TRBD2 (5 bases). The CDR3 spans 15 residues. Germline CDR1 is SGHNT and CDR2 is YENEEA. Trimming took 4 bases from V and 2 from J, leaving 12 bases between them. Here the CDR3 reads CASSSREATYNEQFF. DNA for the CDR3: TGTGCCAGCAGCTCCCGGGAAGCGACCTACAATGAGCAGTTCTTC.

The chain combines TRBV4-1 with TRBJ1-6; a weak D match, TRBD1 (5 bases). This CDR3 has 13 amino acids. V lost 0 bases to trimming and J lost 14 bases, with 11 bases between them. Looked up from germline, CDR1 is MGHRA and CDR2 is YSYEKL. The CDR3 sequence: CASSQDWTTTLHF. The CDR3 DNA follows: TGCGCCAGCAGCCAAGATTGGACAACCACCCTCCACTTT.

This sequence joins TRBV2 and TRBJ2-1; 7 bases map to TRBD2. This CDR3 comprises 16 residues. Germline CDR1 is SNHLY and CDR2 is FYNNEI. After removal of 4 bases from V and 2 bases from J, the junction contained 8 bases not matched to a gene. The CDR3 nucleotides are TGTGCCAGCAGTGTGACTAGCAGACGTACCTACAATGAGCAGTTCTTC. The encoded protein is CASSVTSRRTYNEQFF.

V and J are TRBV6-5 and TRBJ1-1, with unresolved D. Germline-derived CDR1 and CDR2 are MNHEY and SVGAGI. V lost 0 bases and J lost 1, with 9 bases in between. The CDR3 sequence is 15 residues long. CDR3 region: CASSYSNYWNTEAFF. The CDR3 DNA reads TGTGCCAGCAGTTACTCGAATTACTGGAACACTGAAGCTTTCTTT.

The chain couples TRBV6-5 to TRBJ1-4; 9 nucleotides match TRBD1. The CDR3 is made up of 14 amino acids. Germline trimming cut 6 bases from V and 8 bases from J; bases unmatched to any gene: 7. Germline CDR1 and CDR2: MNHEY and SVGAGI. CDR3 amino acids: CASSPTGGGEKLFF. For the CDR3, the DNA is TGTGCCAGCAGCCCTACAGGGGGCGGCGAAAAACTGTTTTTT.

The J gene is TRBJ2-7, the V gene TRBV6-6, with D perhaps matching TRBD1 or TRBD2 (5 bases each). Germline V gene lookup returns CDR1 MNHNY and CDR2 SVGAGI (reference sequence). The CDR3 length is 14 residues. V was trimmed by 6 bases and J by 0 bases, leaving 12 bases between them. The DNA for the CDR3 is TGTGCCAGCAGGGGACGGCTACTCTCCTACGAGCAGTACTTC. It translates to CASRGRLLSYEQYF.

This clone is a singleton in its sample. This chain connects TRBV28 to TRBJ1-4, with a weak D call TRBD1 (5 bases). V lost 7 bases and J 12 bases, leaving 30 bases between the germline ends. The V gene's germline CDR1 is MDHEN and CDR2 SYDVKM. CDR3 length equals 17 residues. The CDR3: CASTLRAWDPGFTELFF. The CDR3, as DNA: TGTGCCAGCACATTGCGGGCTTGGGACCCCGGCTTCACGGAACTGTTTTTT.

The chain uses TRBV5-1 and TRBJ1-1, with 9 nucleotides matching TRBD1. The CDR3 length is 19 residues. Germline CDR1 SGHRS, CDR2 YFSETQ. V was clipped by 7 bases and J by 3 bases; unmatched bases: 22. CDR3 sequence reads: CASGESRIRDRAPYTEAFF. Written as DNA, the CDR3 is TGCGCCAGCGGGGAATCACGAATCCGGGACAGGGCCCCTTACACTGAAGCTTTCTTT.

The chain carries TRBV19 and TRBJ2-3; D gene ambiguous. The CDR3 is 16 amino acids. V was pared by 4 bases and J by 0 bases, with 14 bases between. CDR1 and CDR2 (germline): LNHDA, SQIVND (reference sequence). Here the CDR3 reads CASSTSWTSSTDTQYF. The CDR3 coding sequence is TGTGCCAGTAGTACCTCCTGGACGTCTAGCACAGATACGCAGTATTTT.

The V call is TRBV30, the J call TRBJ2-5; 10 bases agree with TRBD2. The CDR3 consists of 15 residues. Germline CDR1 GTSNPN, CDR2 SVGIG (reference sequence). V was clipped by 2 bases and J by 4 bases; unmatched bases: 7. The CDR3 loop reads CAWSLSGGVGETQYF. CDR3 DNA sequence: TGTGCCTGGAGTTTAAGCGGGGGGGTTGGAGAGACCCAGTACTTC.

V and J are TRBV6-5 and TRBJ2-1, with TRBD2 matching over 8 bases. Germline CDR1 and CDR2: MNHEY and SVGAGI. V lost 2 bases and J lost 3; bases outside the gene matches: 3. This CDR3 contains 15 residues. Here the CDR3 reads CASSYALADYNEQFF. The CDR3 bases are TGTGCCAGCAGTTACGCACTAGCGGACTACAATGAGCAGTTCTTC.

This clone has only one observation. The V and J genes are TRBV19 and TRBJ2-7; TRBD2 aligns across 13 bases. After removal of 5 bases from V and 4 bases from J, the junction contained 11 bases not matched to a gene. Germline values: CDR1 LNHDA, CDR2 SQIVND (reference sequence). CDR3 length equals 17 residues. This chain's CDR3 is CASSSRDRGLAGYEQYF. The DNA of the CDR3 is TGTGCCAGTAGTTCTCGGGACAGGGGACTAGCGGGGTACGAGCAGTACTTC.

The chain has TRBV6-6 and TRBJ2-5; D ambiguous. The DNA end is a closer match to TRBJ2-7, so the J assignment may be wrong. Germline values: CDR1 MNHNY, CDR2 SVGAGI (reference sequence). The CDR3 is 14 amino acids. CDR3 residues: CASSYSIPPHEQYF. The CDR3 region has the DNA TGTGCCAGCAGTTACTCGATCCCCCCCCACGAGCAGTACTTC.

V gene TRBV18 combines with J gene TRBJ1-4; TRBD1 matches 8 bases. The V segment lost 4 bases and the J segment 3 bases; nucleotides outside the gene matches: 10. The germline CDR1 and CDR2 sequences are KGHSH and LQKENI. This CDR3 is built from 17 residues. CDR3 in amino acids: CASSLTGQVWANEKLFF. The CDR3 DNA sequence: TGTGCCAGCTCACTTACGGGACAGGTGTGGGCTAATGAAAAACTGTTTTTT.

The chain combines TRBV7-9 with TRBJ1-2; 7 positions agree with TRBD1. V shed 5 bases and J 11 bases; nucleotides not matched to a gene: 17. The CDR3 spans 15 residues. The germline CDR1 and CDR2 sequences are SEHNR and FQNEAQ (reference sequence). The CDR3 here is CASSQGGDSSYRYTF. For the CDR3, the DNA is TGTGCCAGCAGCCAAGGTGGGGACAGCTCGTACCGGTACACCTTC.

CDR3 sequence: CASSTGAGNTEAFF. For the CDR3, the DNA is TGTGCCAGCTCAACGGGGGCTGGGAACACTGAAGCTTTCTTT. The V and J genes are TRBV18 and TRBJ1-1, with TRBD1 as a possible D gene (6 bases). The CDR3 is 14 amino acids. With 5 bases removed from V and 1 base from J, the gap between germline ends came to 11 bases. Germline CDR1 and CDR2: KGHSH and LQKENI.

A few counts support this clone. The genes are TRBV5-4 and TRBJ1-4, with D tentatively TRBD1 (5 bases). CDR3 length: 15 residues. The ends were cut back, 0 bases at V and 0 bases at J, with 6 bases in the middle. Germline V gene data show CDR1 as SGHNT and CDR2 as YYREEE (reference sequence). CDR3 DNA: TGTGCCAGCAGCTTGGGAGGGGCAACTAATGAAAAACTGTTTTTT. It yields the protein CASSLGGATNEKLFF.

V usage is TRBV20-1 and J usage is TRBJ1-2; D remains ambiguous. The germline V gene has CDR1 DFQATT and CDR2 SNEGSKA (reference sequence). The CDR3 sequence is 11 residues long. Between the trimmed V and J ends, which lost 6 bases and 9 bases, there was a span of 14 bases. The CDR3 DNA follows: TGCAGTGCCACCCTTTCCCAGCGCTACACCTTC. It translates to CSATLSQRYTF.

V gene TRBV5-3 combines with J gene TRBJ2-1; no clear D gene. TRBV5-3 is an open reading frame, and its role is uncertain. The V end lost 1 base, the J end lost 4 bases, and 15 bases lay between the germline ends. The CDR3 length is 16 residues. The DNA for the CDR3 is TGTGCCAGAAGCTTGTACCGAATCTCGAAGTACAATGAGCAGTTCTTC. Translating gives CARSLYRISKYNEQFF.

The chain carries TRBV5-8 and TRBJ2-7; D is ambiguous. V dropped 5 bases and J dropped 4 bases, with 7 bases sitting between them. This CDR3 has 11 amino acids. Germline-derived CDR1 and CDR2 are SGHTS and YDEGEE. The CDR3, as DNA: TGTGCCAGCAGTTCTTATTACGAGCAGTACTTC. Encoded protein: CASSSYYEQYF.

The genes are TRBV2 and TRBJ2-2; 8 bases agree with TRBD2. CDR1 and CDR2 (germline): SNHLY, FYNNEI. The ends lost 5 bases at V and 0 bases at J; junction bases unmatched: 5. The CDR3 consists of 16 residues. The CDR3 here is CASSMSGGSNTGELFF. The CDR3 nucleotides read TGTGCCAGCAGTATGAGCGGGGGATCGAACACCGGGGAGCTGTTTTTT.

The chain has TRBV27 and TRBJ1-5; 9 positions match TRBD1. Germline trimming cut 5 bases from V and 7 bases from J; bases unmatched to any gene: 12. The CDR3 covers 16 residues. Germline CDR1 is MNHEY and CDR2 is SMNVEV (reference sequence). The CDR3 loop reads CASSASGTGFRQPQHF. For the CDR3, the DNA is TGTGCCAGCAGTGCCTCCGGGACAGGGTTTCGGCAGCCCCAGCATTTT.

The chain's CDR3 is CASSGLAGRTDTQYF. CDR3 DNA sequence: TGTGCCAGCAGTGGACTAGCGGGCCGCACAGATACGCAGTATTTT. The chain recombines TRBV2 with TRBJ2-3, with TRBD2 matching over 10 bases. J gave up 1 base and V 4 bases, and 2 bases lay outside the gene matches. The germline CDR1 and CDR2 sequences are SNHLY and FYNNEI. This CDR3 is built from 15 residues.

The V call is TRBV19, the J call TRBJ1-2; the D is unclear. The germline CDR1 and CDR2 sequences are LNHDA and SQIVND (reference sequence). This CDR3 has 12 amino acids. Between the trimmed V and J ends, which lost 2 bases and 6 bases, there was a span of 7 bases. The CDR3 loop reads CASSIYGDGYTF. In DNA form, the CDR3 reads TGTGCCAGTAGTATATATGGGGATGGCTACACCTTC.

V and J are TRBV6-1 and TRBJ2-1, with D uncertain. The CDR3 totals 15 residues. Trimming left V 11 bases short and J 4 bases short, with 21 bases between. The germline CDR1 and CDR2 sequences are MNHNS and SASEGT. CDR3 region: CAGMKDSGTYNEQFF. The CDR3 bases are TGTGCCGGGATGAAGGATAGTGGTACGTACAATGAGCAGTTCTTC.

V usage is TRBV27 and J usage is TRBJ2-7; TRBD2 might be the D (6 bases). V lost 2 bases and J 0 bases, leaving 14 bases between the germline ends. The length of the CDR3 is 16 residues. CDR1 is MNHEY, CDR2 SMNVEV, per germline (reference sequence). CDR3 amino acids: CASSLVGGVVSYEQYF. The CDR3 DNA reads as TGTGCCAGCAGTTTAGTCGGAGGGGTGGTCTCCTACGAGCAGTACTTC.

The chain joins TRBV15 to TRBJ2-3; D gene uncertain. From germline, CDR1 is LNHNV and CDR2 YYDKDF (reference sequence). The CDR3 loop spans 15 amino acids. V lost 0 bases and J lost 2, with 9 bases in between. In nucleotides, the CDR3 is TGTGCCACCAGCAGAGATCCTGCCGTCACAGATACGCAGTATTTT. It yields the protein CATSRDPAVTDTQYF.

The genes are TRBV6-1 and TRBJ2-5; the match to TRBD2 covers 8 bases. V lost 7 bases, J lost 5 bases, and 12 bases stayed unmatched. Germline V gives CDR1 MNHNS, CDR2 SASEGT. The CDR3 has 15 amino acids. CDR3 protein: CASNLDGLAVETQYF. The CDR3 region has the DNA TGTGCCAGCAACCTTGACGGACTAGCCGTCGAGACCCAGTACTTC.

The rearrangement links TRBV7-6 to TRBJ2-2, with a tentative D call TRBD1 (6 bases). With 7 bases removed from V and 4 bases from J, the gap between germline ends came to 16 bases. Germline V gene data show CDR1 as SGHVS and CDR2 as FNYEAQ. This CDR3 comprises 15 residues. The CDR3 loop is CASTLPGESTGELFF. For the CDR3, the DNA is TGTGCCAGCACCCTCCCAGGGGAAAGCACCGGGGAGCTGTTTTTT.

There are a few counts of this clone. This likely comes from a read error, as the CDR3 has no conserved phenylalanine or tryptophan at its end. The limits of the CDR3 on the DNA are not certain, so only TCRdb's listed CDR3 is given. The CDR3 loop reads CASQPSWASFV. V and J are TRBV21-1 and TRBJ1-1; the table's D gene call, TRBD1, was not cross checked with the DNA. TRBV21-1 is deemed a pseudogene. The CDR3 is 11 residues long, ends included.